This T cell receptor beta chain was recorded in a study of T cell repertoires in aging, cancer and after chemotherapy. For the study at large: Clear clonal overlap appeared across healthy donor samples taken over several months to years.

Peripheral blood genomic DNA, not sorted cells or RNA, was the template. For this clonotype: The antigen is not known.

General observations from the study: In each cancer cohort, median generation probability increased across chemotherapy, suggesting thymic output rebounded. Age-matched healthy donors had significantly more diverse, less clonal blood TCR repertoires than untreated cancer patients. In healthy donors, age-related TCR diversity loss mainly reflected lost richness.

TRB rearrangements spanning V, D and J were amplified using mixed TRB-A/B primers. TCRdb ran MiXCR on the multiplex PCR reads and lists one entry per CDR3 protein. The data show some 11,000 distinct CDR3 sequences, more than 25% seen once. Trimming took 2 bases from V and 0 from J, leaving 8 bases between them. This CDR3 contains 14 residues. The germline V gene has CDR1 GTSNPN and CDR2 SVGIG (reference sequence). The receptor was isolated from a human donor in good health. The J gene is TRBJ1-3, the V gene TRBV30; no definite D call. The specimen sequenced was blood. Here the CDR3 DNA reads TGTGCCTGGAGTAACGGGTTCTCTGGAAACACCATATATTTT. As protein: CAWSNGFSGNTIYF.